This entry features one TCR beta chain sequence. Antigen specificity is unknown. Trimming left V 4 bases short and J 4 bases short, with 15 bases between. The CDR3 is 14 residues long. Germline-derived CDR1 and CDR2 are SGDLS and YYNGEE. This specimen belongs to a study of neurological immune-mediated disorders. Study outcomes and limitations: Across subjects, no CDR3 amino acid sequence appeared in expanded clones of more than one subject, a finding that suggested private repertoires in all groups.

The time point denotes: longitudinal time-point 3. 5'RACE with 10-nucleotide random UMIs generated the cDNA. TCRdb re-analysed the 5' RACE reads in MiXCR, keeping a single row per CDR3 protein. The table has around 100,000 distinct CDR3 sequences, more than 10% seen once; the top ten hold approximately 3.1%. The receptor's source is a female donor with HTLV-1-associated myelopathy (HAM/TSP). This chain joins TRBV9 and TRBJ2-7, with D possibly TRBD1 on 7 matching bases. Sequencing was carried out using PBMCs. CDR3 amino acids: CASSRGTDLYEQYF. As DNA, the CDR3 is TGTGCCAGCAGCCGCGGGACAGATCTTTACGAGCAGTACTTC.